This T cell receptor (beta chain) appears in the sequencing data of a study of Graves' ophthalmopathy and Graves' hyperthyroidism (dated by TCRdb to the late 2010s). About the study as a whole: Peripheral blood was collected before any treatment was given, at the time of initial diagnosis. The study used signatures of the TCR beta repertoire to tell Graves' ophthalmopathy apart from Graves' hyperthyroidism and to predict which patients would progress to ophthalmopathy. In total, 135 blood samples were TCR-sequenced: 40 to 45 ophthalmopathy, approximately 80 hyperthyroidism and about 17 hyperthyroidism-to-ophthalmopathy patients. A discovery set of about 99 patients (under 45 ophthalmopathy, 55 to 65 stable hyperthyroidism) was enrolled to explore V-J signatures distinguishing ophthalmopathy from hyperthyroidism. An independent validation cohort was composed of 18 hyperthyroidism patients and around 15 patients who later progressed from hyperthyroidism to ophthalmopathy. In several hyperthyroidism patients, the T-cell repertoires found in thyroid tissue were compared with those found in blood. Following sampling, methimazole starting at 30 mg daily was administered to hyperthyroidism patients, and high-dose intravenous methylprednisolone was administered to ophthalmopathy patients. Study-level results and caveats: The 13-signature model separated ophthalmopathy from stable hyperthyroidism with 85% to 90% sensitivity and about 81% specificity in cross-validation, and 80%/75% in the test set. In validation, the model predicted ophthalmopathy progression with about 70% sensitivity and approximately 72% specificity; roughly 12 predicted patients were CT-confirmed with GO in a median of around 6.5 months. Most expanded thyroid clonotypes with a frequency above 0.001 also appeared in blood, which suggests that blood repertoires may reflect the immune response in the thyroid. No statistical method was used to predetermine the sample size, and group allocation was not hidden from the investigators.

This clonotype was picked up many times. Its antigen specificity is not known. Base qualities are missing; no much larger clone stands one base away. The CDR3, cysteine through phenylalanine, is 19 amino acids long. Only the CDR3 DNA stays, 57 bases, in frame from base 1. Sequences LGHNT (CDR1) and FRNRAP (CDR2) are obtained from the germline V gene. V was cut back by 0 bases and J by 0 bases, leaving a gap of 18 bases between them. For repertoire sequencing, TCR beta CDR3 regions were amplified from RNA transcripts. HTBI primers and the Qiagen OneStep RT-PCR kit were used in a first-round RT-PCR, which was followed by a second-round multiplex PCR, size selection and purification. The libraries underwent paired-end sequencing with 100 bp reads on an Illumina HiSeq2000. Per the authors' processing: SOAPnuke was used for read processing, and reads with adapters, uncalled bases, a mean Phred below 15, or no exact constant-primer or identifier match were discarded. COPE v1.2.5 was used to merge the high-quality paired reads. Unique nucleotide sequences were defined as clonotypes and aligned to IMGT TRB V, D and J references using MiTCR v1.1. The analysis was limited to V-J combinations with a frequency above 0.0001, which together covered over 99% of the repertoires. For each V-J combination, a TCR clonal expansion and chaos score was defined as F50 clonal expansion divided by the chaos observed in the TCRdist matrix. Welch's t-statistics and random forest were used to narrow the features down to more than 10 V-J combinations, which were then fed into a naive Bayes classifier. The Morisita-Horn index was used to measure how similar the thyroid and blood repertoires were. TCRdb redid the processing of the public reads, applying fastp at Q25 and MiXCR, and retained in-frame beta chains. Each CDR3 protein gets just one entry, which takes the most common genes and DNA from the rows behind it. TCRdb assigned the V and J calls; the authors' analysis was not used. This sample has a few hundred thousand distinct CDR3 sequences in its table, and about a sixth of those were observed once. The ten largest clones add up to roughly 2.3% of the sample.

Hyperthyroidism was considered stable if no progression to ophthalmopathy occurred within 18 months of follow-up. Patients with hyperthyroidism were aged 18 to 65 years, had been newly diagnosed, and had a disease duration of less than 2 months. Anyone with other autoimmune diseases, uncontrolled infections, pregnancy or lactation was excluded from the study. Clinical symptoms, serum thyroxine, TRAb, thyroid ultrasound and orbital computed tomography formed the basis of the diagnosis. Using Ficoll-Paque density gradient centrifugation, PBMCs were isolated from less than 13 ml of fresh peripheral blood. Trizol reagent was used to extract the total RNA, and its quality was then checked on an Agilent 2100 Bioanalyzer.

Sequenced sample: peripheral blood. This sequence originates from an adult woman with stable Graves' hyperthyroidism. This chain is built from TRBV12-5 and TRBJ1-5, with the D gene not confidently named. The CDR3 region: CASGLVRVLDPYSNQPQHF. The nucleotides are TGTGCTAGTGGTTTGGTACGGGTTTTAGACCCATATAGCAATCAGCCCCAGCATTTT.